This T cell receptor (beta chain) was profiled in a study of blood T cell repertoires in COVID-19. Looking at the study overall: T cells, B-cell-depleted T cells, or PBMCs provided the cDNA or gDNA that served as material.

After removal of 4 bases from V and 1 base from J, the junction contained 3 bases not matched to a gene. This CDR3 is 16 amino acids long. Germline V gene sequence: CDR1 SEHNR, CDR2 FQNEAQ (reference sequence). Authors' methods: From reference gene primer amplification, estimates of nucleated cell counts were derived. Clones were sequenced by immunoSEQ multiplex PCR, and TCRdb holds only the in-frame ones, with some missing. V and J calls plus clone size are reproduced from that table; the DNA served to infer D and trimming. The repertoire holds over 300,000 clones, roughly 89% seen once, with about 6.5% in the top ten.

The sequencing input was peripheral blood. The clonotype originates from a man aged 18-30 years with active or convalescent COVID-19. This chain uses TRBV7-9 with TRBJ2-2; 10 nucleotides line up with TRBD2. For the CDR3, the DNA is TGTGCCAGCAGCTCCCGACTAGCGGGGAACACCGGGGAGCTGTTTTTT. As protein: CASSSRLAGNTGELFF.